The 5 T cell receptor beta chains listed next were all sequenced from one sample in a study of glioma-infiltrating T cells. TCR alpha and beta CDR3 regions were amplified from RNA using iRepertoire nested multiplex PCR. TCRdb re-derived calls from the multiplex PCR reads in MiXCR, one entry per CDR3 protein. Of some 3,900 distinct CDR3 sequences listed, about 90% are singletons. The sample consisted of glioma tissue, nonneoplastic brain tissue, or PBMCs (not recorded which). All receptors derive from a human donor with low-grade glioma or glioblastoma, undergoing nonglioma brain surgery, or in good health (not recorded which).

About this clonotype itself: This beta chain slipped into a library made for alpha chains as a stray read, so its size is not meaningful. This rearrangement joins TRBV11-2 to TRBJ2-5; D call uncertain. The CDR3 runs to 13 residues. V lost 0 bases and J 9 bases, leaving 11 bases between the germline ends. CDR1 is SGHAT and CDR2 is FQNNGV in the germline V gene. CDR3 residues: CASSLDASGAQYF. As DNA, the CDR3 is TGTGCCAGCAGCTTAGATGCCTCCGGAGCCCAGTACTTC.

A word on this clonotype: Being off target in a library aimed at alpha chains, this beta chain has a size of little meaning. J is TRBJ1-4 and V is TRBV6-1, with 7 bases matching TRBD1. The junction had 10 bases not matched to a gene; V was cut back by 7 bases and J by 8 bases. Germline loops: CDR1 MNHNS, CDR2 SASEGT. CDR3 length: 14 residues. CDR3 sequence (DNA): TGTGCCAGCACCAAATACAGGGGATCCGAAAAACTGTTTTTT. This sequence encodes CASTKYRGSEKLFF.

Concerning this clonotype itself: This beta chain is an unintended read in a library built for alpha chains; its size means little. The genes are TRBV9 and TRBJ2-3; perhaps TRBD2 as D (6 bases). CDR3 size: 12 residues. V lost 4 bases to trimming and J lost 10 bases, with 13 bases between them. The germline CDR1 and CDR2 sequences are SGDLS and YYNGEE. The CDR3 region is CASSTRASAQYF. Written as DNA, the CDR3 is TGTGCCAGCAGCACCCGGGCTAGCGCGCAGTATTTT.

Concerning this clonotype itself: The size of this beta chain means little, since it is a stray read in a library made for alpha chains. The genes are TRBV27 and TRBJ2-7; D gene uncertain. V was shortened by 2 bases and J by 3 bases, with 8 bases between the two germline ends. CDR1 and CDR2 (germline): MNHEY, SMNVEV (reference sequence). There are 13 residues in the CDR3. The CDR3 coding sequence is TGTGCCAGCAGTTTAACCCCAGGCTACGAGCAGTACGTC. It encodes CASSLTPGYEQYV.

About this clonotype itself: This beta chain is a stray sequence in a library constructed for alpha chains; its clone size is not meaningful. The gene calls are TRBV19 and TRBJ1-1; D uncertain. The germline V gene encodes CDR1 LNHDA and CDR2 SQIVND (reference sequence). Deletions cut 4 bases from V and 0 bases from J, with 9 bases between. The CDR3 runs 14 residues. For the CDR3, the DNA is TGTGCCAGTAGTACTTATATCATGAACACTGAAGCTTTCTTT. Its translation: CASSTYIMNTEAFF.